Listed here are 15 T cell receptor beta chains from one sample, sequenced in a study of blood T cell repertoires in COVID-19. The table came from immunoSEQ multiplex PCR; TCRdb's copy has only in-frame clones and leaves some out. The sample carries around 300,000 clones, around nine tenths recorded once. Sequenced sample: PBMCs or T cells enriched from blood (not recorded which). The receptor source for this set is a young woman who had recovered from COVID-19.

The rearrangement uses TRBV7-2 and TRBJ1-6; TRBD1 matches at 7 bases. V lost 3 bases, J lost 5 bases, and 7 bases stayed unmatched. The CDR3 spans 16 residues. Germline loops: CDR1 SGHTA, CDR2 FQGNSA. This CDR3 reads CASSFPGGQHNSPLHF. The DNA for the CDR3 is TGTGCCAGCAGCTTCCCAGGGGGACAGCATAATTCACCCCTCCACTTT.

The chain carries TRBV30 and TRBJ2-3; 9 bases are a match to TRBD1. Germline V gene sequence: CDR1 GTSNPN, CDR2 SVGIG (reference sequence). The trim removed 7 bases at V and 2 bases at J, leaving 13 bases unmatched. This CDR3 has 16 residues. CDR3 coding DNA: TGTGCCTTAGGGACAGGGAGAAATTGGGCCACAGATACGCAGTATTTT. Amino acids: CALGTGRNWATDTQYF.

The chain employs TRBV27 and TRBJ2-1; 14 bases are a match to TRBD2. There are 15 residues in the CDR3. CDR1 MNHEY and CDR2 SMNVEV come from the germline V gene (reference sequence). V was clipped by 5 bases and J by 7 bases; unmatched bases: 4. CDR3 coding DNA: TGTGCCAGCAGTCCCCGGACTAGCGGGAGGAATGAGCAGTTCTTC. This sequence encodes CASSPRTSGRNEQFF.

On this clone itself: No DNA is shown, since the ends of the CDR3 on it are uncertain; the CDR3 is the one TCRdb lists. This sequence joins TRBV19 and TRBJ2-1; TRBD1, the table's D call, was not compared with the DNA. Germline-derived CDR1 and CDR2 are LNHDA and SQIVND (reference sequence). 15 amino acids form the CDR3, both terminal residues included. CDR3 protein: CASTSDRGWINEQFF.

The chain couples TRBV5-6 to TRBJ2-7, with 7 bases lining up with TRBD1. The CDR3 is 12 amino acids. Per germline, CDR1 SGHDT and CDR2 YYEEEE. Losses at the gene ends were 4 bases for V and 4 bases for J; bases not matched to a gene: 2. CDR3 sequence (DNA): TGTGCCAGCAGCCCGGGACAGTACGAGCAGTACTTC. Amino acids: CASSPGQYEQYF.

This chain connects TRBV6-5 to TRBJ2-7; D gene uncertain. Germline V gene data show CDR1 as MNHEY and CDR2 as SVGAGI. With 9 bases removed from V and 3 bases from J, the gap between germline ends came to 9 bases. CDR3 size: 11 residues. CDR3 amino acids: CASGRDYEQYF. CDR3 nucleotides: TGTGCCAGTGGTCGAGACTACGAGCAGTACTTC.

J is TRBJ1-1 and V is TRBV28; no definite D call. The CDR3 sequence is 15 residues long. Trimming took off 1 base at V and 2 bases at J, with 11 bases between the two ends. The germline CDR1 and CDR2 sequences are MDHEN and SYDVKM. The CDR3 loop is CASSLSPLINTEAFF. The CDR3 DNA reads as TGTGCCAGCAGTTTATCTCCCCTTATTAACACTGAAGCTTTCTTT. The full variable domain, rest sourced from reference TRBV28 and TRBJ1-1, is DVKVTQSSRYLVKRTGEKVFLECVQDMDHENMFWYRQDPGLGLRLIYFSYDVKMKEKGDIPEGYSVSREKKERFSLILESASTNQTSMYLCASSLSPLINTEAFFGQGTRLTVV.

The chain employs TRBV25-1 and TRBJ2-7, with D perhaps matching TRBD1 (5 bases). There are 13 residues in the CDR3. The ends were cut back, 6 bases at V and 4 bases at J, with 13 bases in the middle. The germline gives CDR1 MGHDK, CDR2 SYGVNS. CDR3 sequence reads: CASRKSGQYEQYF. The CDR3 DNA follows: TGTGCCAGCAGGAAATCCGGACAATACGAGCAGTACTTC.

The V call is TRBV3-1 (or the pseudogene TRBV3-2), the J call TRBJ2-3; possible D gene TRBD1, 6 bases. Trimming cost V 6 bases and J 1 base, with 14 bases left between them. This CDR3 is 15 amino acids long. Germline loops: CDR1 LGHDT, CDR2 YNNKEL (reference sequence). The CDR3 is CASSLPGQRTDTQYF. CDR3 coding DNA: TGTGCCAGCAGTCTCCCGGGACAACGCACAGATACGCAGTATTTT.

This chain links TRBV28 with TRBJ1-6; 7 nucleotides line up with TRBD1. There are 15 residues in the CDR3. Germline loops: CDR1 MDHEN, CDR2 SYDVKM. Losses at the gene ends were 5 bases for V and 3 bases for J; bases not matched to a gene: 4. In DNA, the CDR3 is TGTGCCAGCAGTCCGGGGACAGACTATAATTCACCCCTCCACTTT. It translates to CASSPGTDYNSPLHF. Using reference TRBV28 and TRBJ1-6 for the parts outside the CDR3, the full variable domain is DVKVTQSSRYLVKRTGEKVFLECVQDMDHENMFWYRQDPGLGLRLIYFSYDVKMKEKGDIPEGYSVSREKKERFSLILESASTNQTSMYLCASSPGTDYNSPLHFGNGTRLTVT.

The chain uses TRBV18 and TRBJ2-1; possibly TRBD2 for D (5 bases). V was shortened by 3 bases and J by 1 base, with 13 bases between the two germline ends. This CDR3 spans 16 amino acids. Germline V CDR1 and CDR2: KGHSH, LQKENI. CDR3 loop: CASSPPDSYSYNEQFF. The CDR3 DNA reads TGTGCCAGCTCACCGCCGGACTCCTATTCCTACAATGAGCAGTTCTTC.

The chain couples TRBV5-4 to TRBJ2-5; a possible D gene is TRBD1 (6 bases). CDR3 length equals 14 residues. Germline assignment: CDR1 SGHNT and CDR2 YYREEE (reference sequence). Trimming took off 4 bases at V and 0 bases at J, with 10 bases between the two ends. The CDR3 reads CASSQGFYQETQYF. The CDR3 DNA sequence: TGTGCCAGCAGCCAGGGGTTCTACCAAGAGACCCAGTACTTC.

The chain links TRBV5-4 to TRBJ1-2; the D gene is possibly TRBD1 (5 bases). Germline V gene lookup returns CDR1 SGHNT and CDR2 YYREEE (reference sequence). The CDR3 consists of 12 residues. V lost 0 bases to trimming and J lost 8 bases, with 8 bases between them. The CDR3 spells CASSLGQGGYTF. The CDR3, as DNA: TGTGCCAGCAGCTTGGGGCAGGGCGGCTACACCTTC.

The chain recombines TRBV5-1 with TRBJ2-1; 9 bases align to TRBD2. V was clipped by 7 bases and J by 4 bases; unmatched bases: 12. Germline assignment: CDR1 SGHRS and CDR2 YFSETQ. CDR3 size: 16 residues. Here the CDR3 DNA reads TGCGCCAGCGAGCCAGGGGCGGGAGGGACATACAATGAGCAGTTCTTC. Amino acid sequence: CASEPGAGGTYNEQFF.

This CDR3 is CASRDRGGDYEQYF. CDR3 sequence (DNA): TGTGCCAGCAGGGACAGGGGTGGCGACTACGAGCAGTACTTC. The V and J genes are TRBV2 and TRBJ2-7; TRBD1 aligns across 9 bases. Germline lookup yields CDR1 SNHLY and CDR2 FYNNEI. The trim removed 6 bases at V and 3 bases at J, leaving 6 bases unmatched. The CDR3 totals 14 residues.